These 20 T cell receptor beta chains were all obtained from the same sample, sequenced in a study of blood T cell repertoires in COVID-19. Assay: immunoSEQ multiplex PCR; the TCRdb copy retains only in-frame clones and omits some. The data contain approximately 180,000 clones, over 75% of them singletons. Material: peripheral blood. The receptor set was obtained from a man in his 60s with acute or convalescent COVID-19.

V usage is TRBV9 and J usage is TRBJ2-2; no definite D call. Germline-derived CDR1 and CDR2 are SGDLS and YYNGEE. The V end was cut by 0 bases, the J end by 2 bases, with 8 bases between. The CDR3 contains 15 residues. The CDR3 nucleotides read TGTGCCAGCAGCGTAGTAGCTTTTAACACCGGGGAGCTGTTTTTT. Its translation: CASSVVAFNTGELFF.

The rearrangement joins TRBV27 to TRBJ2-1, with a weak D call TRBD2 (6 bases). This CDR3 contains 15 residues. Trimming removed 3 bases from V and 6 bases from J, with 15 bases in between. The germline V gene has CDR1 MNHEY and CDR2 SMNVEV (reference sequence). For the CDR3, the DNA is TGTGCCAGCAGTTTGGGCCGCGGGACCCTCAATGAGCAGTTCTTC. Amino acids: CASSLGRGTLNEQFF.

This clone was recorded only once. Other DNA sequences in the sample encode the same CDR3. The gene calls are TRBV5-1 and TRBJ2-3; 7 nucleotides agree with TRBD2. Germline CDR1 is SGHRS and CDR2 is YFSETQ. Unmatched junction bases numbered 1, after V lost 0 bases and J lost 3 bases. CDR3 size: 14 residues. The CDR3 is CASSLVRETDTQYF. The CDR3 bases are TGCGCCAGCAGCTTGGTGCGGGAGACAGATACGCAGTATTTT.

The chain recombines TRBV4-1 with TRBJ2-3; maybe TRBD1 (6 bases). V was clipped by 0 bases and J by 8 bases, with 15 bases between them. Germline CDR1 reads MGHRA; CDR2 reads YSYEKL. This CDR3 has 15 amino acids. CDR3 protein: CASSQEGGSRGTQYF. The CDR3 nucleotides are TGCGCCAGCAGCCAAGAAGGGGGTTCCCGGGGTACGCAGTATTTT.

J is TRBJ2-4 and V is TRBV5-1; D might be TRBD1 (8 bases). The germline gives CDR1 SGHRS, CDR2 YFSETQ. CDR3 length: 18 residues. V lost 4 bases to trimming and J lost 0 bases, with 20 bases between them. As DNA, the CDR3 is TGCGCCAGCAGCCGGGGGGCAGGGGGCGATGTAGCCAAAAACATTCAGTACTTC. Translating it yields CASSRGAGGDVAKNIQYF.

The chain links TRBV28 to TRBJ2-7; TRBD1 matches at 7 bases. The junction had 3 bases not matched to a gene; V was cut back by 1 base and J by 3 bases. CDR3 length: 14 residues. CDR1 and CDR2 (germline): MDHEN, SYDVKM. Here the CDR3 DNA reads TGTGCCAGCAGTTTATCCCACAGGGGCTACGAGCAGTACTTC. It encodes CASSLSHRGYEQYF.

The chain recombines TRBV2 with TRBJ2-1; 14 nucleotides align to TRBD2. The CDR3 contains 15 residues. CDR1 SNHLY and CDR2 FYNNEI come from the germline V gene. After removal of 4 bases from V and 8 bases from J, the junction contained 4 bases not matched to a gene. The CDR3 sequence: CASSAGTSGSDEQFF. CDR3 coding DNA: TGTGCCAGCAGTGCCGGGACTAGCGGGAGCGATGAGCAGTTCTTC. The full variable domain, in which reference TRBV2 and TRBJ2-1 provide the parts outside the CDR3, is EPEVTQTPSHQVTQMGQEVILRCVPISNHLYFYWYRQILGQKVEFLVSFYNNEISEKSEIFDDQFSVERPDGSNFTLKIRSTKLEDSAMYFCASSAGTSGSDEQFFGPGTRLTVL.

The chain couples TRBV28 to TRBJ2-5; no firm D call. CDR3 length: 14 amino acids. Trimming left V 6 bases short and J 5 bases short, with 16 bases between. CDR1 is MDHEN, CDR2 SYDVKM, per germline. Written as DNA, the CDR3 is TGTGCCAGCAGCGTCGGGTACTCAAGGGAGACCCAGTACTTC. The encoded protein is CASSVGYSRETQYF.

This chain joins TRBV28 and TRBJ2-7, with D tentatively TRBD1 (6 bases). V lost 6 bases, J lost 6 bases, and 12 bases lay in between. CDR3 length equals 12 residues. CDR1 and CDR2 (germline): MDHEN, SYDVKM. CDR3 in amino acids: CASSLTGLEQYF. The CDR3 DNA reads TGTGCCAGCAGCCTAACAGGGCTCGAGCAGTACTTC.

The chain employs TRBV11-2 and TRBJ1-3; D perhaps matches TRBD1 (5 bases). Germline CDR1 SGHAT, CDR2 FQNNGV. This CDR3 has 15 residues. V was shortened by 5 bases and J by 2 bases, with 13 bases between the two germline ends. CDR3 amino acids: CASSPRRGAGNTIYF. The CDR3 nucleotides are TGTGCCAGCAGCCCGAGGCGGGGGGCTGGAAACACCATATATTTT.

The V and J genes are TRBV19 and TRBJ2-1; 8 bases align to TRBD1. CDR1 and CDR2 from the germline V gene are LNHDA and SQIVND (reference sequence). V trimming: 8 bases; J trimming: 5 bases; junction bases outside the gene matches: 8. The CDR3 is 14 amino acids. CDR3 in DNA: TGTGCCAGTCAAGATAGACAGGGGAACAATGAGCAGTTCTTC. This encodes CASQDRQGNNEQFF.

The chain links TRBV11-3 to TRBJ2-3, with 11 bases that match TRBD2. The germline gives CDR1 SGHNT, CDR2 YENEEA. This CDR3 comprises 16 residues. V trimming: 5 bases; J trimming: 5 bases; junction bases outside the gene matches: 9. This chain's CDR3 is CASSQGLAEEGDTQYF. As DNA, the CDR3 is TGTGCCAGCAGCCAGGGACTAGCGGAAGAGGGAGATACGCAGTATTTT. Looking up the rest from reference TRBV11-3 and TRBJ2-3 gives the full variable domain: EAGVVQSPRYKIIEKKQPVAFWCNPISGHNTLYWYLQNLGQGPELLIRYENEEAVDDSQLPKDRFSAERLKGVDSTLKIQPAELGDSAVYLCASSQGLAEEGDTQYFGPGTRLTVL.

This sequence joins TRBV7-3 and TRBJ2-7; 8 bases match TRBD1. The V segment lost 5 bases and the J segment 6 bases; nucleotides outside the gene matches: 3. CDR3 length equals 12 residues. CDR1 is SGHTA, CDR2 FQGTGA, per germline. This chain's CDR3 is CASSRTGSEQYF. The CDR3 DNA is TGTGCCAGCAGCCGGACAGGGAGCGAGCAGTACTTC.

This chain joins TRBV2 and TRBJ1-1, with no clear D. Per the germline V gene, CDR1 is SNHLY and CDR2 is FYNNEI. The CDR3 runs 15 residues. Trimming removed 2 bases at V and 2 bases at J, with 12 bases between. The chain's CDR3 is CASSEYGGPNTEAFF. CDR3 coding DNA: TGTGCCAGCAGTGAATATGGTGGCCCCAACACTGAAGCTTTCTTT.

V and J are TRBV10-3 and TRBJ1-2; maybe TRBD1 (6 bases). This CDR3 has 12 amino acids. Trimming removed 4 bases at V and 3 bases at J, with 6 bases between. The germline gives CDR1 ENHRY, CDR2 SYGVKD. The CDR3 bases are TGTGCCATCAGTGGACAGGACTATGGCTACACCTTC. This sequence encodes CAISGQDYGYTF.

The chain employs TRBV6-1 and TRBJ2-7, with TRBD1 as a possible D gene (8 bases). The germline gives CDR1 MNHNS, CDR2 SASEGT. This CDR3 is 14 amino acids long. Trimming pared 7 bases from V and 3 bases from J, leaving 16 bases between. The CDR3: CASKGQGGDYEQYF. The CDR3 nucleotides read TGTGCCAGCAAAGGACAGGGAGGGGACTACGAGCAGTACTTC.

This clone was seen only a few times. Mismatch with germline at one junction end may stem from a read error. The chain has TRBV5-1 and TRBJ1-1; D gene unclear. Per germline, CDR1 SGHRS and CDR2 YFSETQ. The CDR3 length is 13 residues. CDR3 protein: CAGRHGVNTEAFF. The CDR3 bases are TGCGCCGGCAGACACGGGGTGAACACTGAAGCTTTCTTT.

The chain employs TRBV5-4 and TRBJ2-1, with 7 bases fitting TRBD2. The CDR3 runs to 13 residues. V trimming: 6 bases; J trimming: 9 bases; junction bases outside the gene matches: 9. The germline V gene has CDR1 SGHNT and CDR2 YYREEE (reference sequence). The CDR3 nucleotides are TGTGCCAGCACCCTGCGGGGAGGGCGTGAGCAGTTCTTC. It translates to CASTLRGGREQFF.

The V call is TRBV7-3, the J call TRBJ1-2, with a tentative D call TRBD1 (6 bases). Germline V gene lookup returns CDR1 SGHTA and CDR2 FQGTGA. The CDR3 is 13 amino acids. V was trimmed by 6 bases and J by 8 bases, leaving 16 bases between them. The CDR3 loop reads CASSLQGGLGYTF. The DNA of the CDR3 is TGTGCCAGCAGTCTACAGGGTGGTCTAGGCTACACCTTC. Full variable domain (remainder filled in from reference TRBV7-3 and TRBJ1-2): GAGVSQTPSNKVTEKGKYVELRCDPISGHTALYWYRQSLGQGPEFLIYFQGTGAADDSGLPNDRFFAVRPEGSVSTLKIQRTERGDSAVYLCASSLQGGLGYTFGSGTRLTVV.

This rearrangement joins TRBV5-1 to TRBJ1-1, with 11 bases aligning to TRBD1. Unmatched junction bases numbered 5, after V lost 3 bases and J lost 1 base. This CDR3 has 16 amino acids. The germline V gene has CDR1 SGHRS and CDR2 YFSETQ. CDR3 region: CASSSRTGGANTEAFF. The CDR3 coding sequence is TGCGCCAGCAGCTCCCGGACAGGGGGCGCGAACACTGAAGCTTTCTTT.